In its sample, the clone carrying this T cell receptor (beta chain) was seen a few times. Its specificity is not known. This sample was included in a study of post-analysis software for immune sequencing data. Unique molecular identifiers were carried by the TCR beta cDNA libraries. TCRdb ran MiXCR on the PCR reads and lists one entry per CDR3 protein. The sample has hundreds of thousands of distinct CDR3 sequences, 53% seen once. CDR3 length: 11 amino acids. V lost 8 bases, J lost 5 bases, and 9 bases lay in between. Notes on the study in general: Relative to controls, patients with multiple sclerosis showed significantly lower normalized Chao1 diversity. Controls showed lower frequencies than patients for 5 or 6 TRBV segments, and TRBV5-6, TRBV5-1 and TRBV20-1 were among these. The F measure placed samples prepared in the same batch into strongly shared clusters.

Specimen: blood. The J gene is TRBJ2-5, the V gene TRBV12-3 or TRBV12-4, with D perhaps TRBD2 (6 bases). The TCR was taken from a girl aged 10 to 17 with multiple sclerosis. The CDR3 sequence is CASLAWETQYF. CDR3 DNA: TGTGCCAGCCTAGCGTGGGAGACCCAGTACTTC.